The clone carrying this T cell receptor (beta chain) was counted once. What it binds is unknown. The data stem from a study of T-cell reconstitution after alpha-beta-depleted transplantation in children. Study findings and constraints: The origin of high day-60 TCRbeta diversity in some patients lay in surviving recipient T cells and thymic progenitors.

V lost 1 base and J lost 2, with 14 bases in between. The CDR3 sequence is 16 residues long. Germline CDR1 reads SGHRS; CDR2 reads YFSETQ. Library preparation (for TCRbeta) was performed with unique molecular identifiers. TCRdb reprocessed the PCR reads with MiXCR, giving one entry per CDR3 protein. The sample contains 350,000 to 500,000 distinct CDR3 sequences, 43% of which appear only once. The specimen comprised PBMCs, sampled before TCRalphabeta/CD19-depleted stem cell transplant. This chain links TRBV5-1 with TRBJ2-3; tentatively, D is TRBD1 or TRBD2 (5 bases each). This TCR was recovered from a girl aged 2 to 9 with aplastic anemia, due to receive a stem cell transplant. The CDR3 protein is CASSLYVGDLTDTQYF. The CDR3 DNA reads TGCGCCAGCAGCTTGTATGTAGGGGACCTCACAGATACGCAGTATTTT.